This T cell receptor beta chain was sequenced in a study of HIV-infected patients and healthy controls. Study findings and constraints: HIV-infected patients shared fewer CDR3 sequences between individuals than healthy controls. Healthy controls carried many MAIT alpha-chain CDR3s, while HIV+ repertoires had few. Compared with untreated HIV+ repertoires, healthy controls showed roughly threefold more distinct CDR3s and higher Shannon diversity.

Worth noting for this clonotype: Its antigen is as yet unknown.

Follow-up blood was drawn about 14 weeks, roughly three months, after antiretroviral therapy began. The repertoire came from unfractionated whole blood and reflected all unsorted peripheral T cells. The CDR3 is 19 residues long. Trimming took 0 bases from V and 0 from J; bases not matched to a gene: 8. The V gene's germline CDR1 is MNHEY and CDR2 SVGEGT. Alpha and beta constant-region primers primed reverse transcription of 400 to 650 ng RNA. Alpha and beta chain libraries were made separately by chain-specific third strand synthesis with multiplexing indices. MiXCR, run by TCRdb on the 5' RACE reads, gives a single entry per CDR3 protein. The profile shows approximately 6,600 distinct CDR3 sequences, about 10% of them singletons.

The sample consisted of blood, taken during antiretroviral therapy. This clonotype was sampled from an adult with HIV infection. This sequence joins TRBV6-2 or TRBV6-3 and TRBJ2-2, with 9 bases lining up with TRBD2. CDR3 in amino acids: CASSYSLVSGGPNTGELFF. CDR3 sequence (DNA): TGTGCCAGCAGTTACTCCCTCGTTAGCGGGGGACCGAACACCGGGGAGCTGTTTTTT.